There are a few counts of the clone carrying this TCR beta chain. Its cognate antigen is unknown. The same CDR3 also results from other DNA sequences found in this sample. The V and J ends lost 2 bases and 4 bases respectively, with 9 bases between them. In germline, CDR1 is SGDLS, CDR2 YYNGEE. The CDR3 covers 13 residues. The sample belongs to a study of beta chain features in type 1 diabetes. Study context: Age, gender, cell numbers and subset yield matched between patients and controls.

The study, taken as a whole, reports: More deletions and fewer insertions at VDJ junctions were seen in type 1 diabetes patients. When Type 1 diabetes patients were examined, their TCRB CDR3s proved moderately but significantly shorter in all four CD4+ subsets.

The authors sorted CD4+ naive, central memory, regulatory and stem cell-like memory cells via CD45RO/CCR7/CD25/CD127/CD95/CD27. TCRB transcripts that were expressed got sequenced, as all of the isolated RNA had been reverse transcribed. TCRdb's copy holds only in-frame clones and misses some; the assay was immunoSEQ multiplex PCR. The sample lists around 600,000 clones, around 12% occurring once. V and J are TRBV9 and TRBJ1-2; D is perhaps TRBD1 (5 bases). This receptor was taken from a man aged 30 to 39 with type 1 diabetes. Sequencing was performed on naive CD4+ T cells from blood. CDR3 amino acids: CASSVGGTYGYTF. In DNA form, the CDR3 reads TGTGCCAGCAGCGTTGGAGGGACCTATGGCTACACCTTC. Together with reference TRBV9 and TRBJ1-2, the CDR3 gives the full variable domain: DSGVTQTPKHLITATGQRVTLRCSPRSGDLSVYWYQQSLDQGLQFLIQYYNGEERAKGNILERFSAQQFPDLHSELNLSSLELGDSALYFCASSVGGTYGYTFGSGTRLTVV.